This TCR beta chain originates from a study of regulatory and conventional T cells in RAG deficiency. Generated by immunoSEQ multiplex PCR, the TCRdb table keeps only in-frame clones and is missing some. The profile shows 9,400 or so clones, roughly nine tenths of them singletons. Germline values: CDR1 SQVTM, CDR2 ANQGSEA. Trimming cost V 7 bases and J 6 bases; bases outside gene matches: 7. CDR3 length: 14 residues. Regulatory T cells were sorted from blood as CD4+ CD25-high CD127-low cells. These sequences were also reported in another study, on regulatory T cells. That report adds: Amplification used 52 TRBV primers and 13 TRBJ primers.

The chain couples TRBV29-1 to TRBJ2-1; 12 nucleotides agree with TRBD2. Sequencing input: Tregs sorted from blood. This sequence was found in a human donor in good health. As DNA, the CDR3 is TGCAGCGCAGTATGGACTAGCGGGATCAATGAGCAGTTCTTC. Its translation is CSAVWTSGINEQFF.